These T cell receptor beta chains were read from a single sample in a study of T cells expressing NK-cell markers. Reprocessing the 5' RACE reads, TCRdb reports a single entry for every CDR3 protein and omits DNA. Here the sample table reports about 110,000 distinct CDR3 sequences. What was sequenced was blood T cells: a sorted CD56 or NKG2C T cell subset, CD4+ or CD8+ T cells, or bulk PBMC T cells (not recorded which). Receptor source: a woman aged 18 to 75 in good health. Both conserved end residues are part of each CDR3.

TRBJ2-3	TRBV6-4	16	CASSDSAGGGADTQYF
TRBJ2-2	TRBV19	18	CASSMGLGLASNTGELFF
TRBJ2-3	TRBV5-1	13	CASSAESTDTQYF
TRBJ2-7	TRBV19	15	CASSIDRWSSNEQYF
TRBJ2-1	TRBV12-3/TRBV12-4	12	CASSLSPNEQFF
TRBJ1-1	TRBV21-1	15	CASSKAGQGYTEAFF
TRBJ2-5	TRBV12-3/TRBV12-4	13	CASRWDYQETQYF
TRBJ2-7	TRBV11-1	14	CASSWEGDHYEQYF
TRBJ2-1	TRBV5-1	15	CASQEAGANYNEQFF
TRBJ1-4	TRBV20-1	15	CSAREPGPPNEKLFF
TRBJ2-4	TRBV6-1	15	CASSEVAGDRNIQYF
TRBJ2-7	TRBV29-1	13	CSVGKGNSNEQYF
TRBJ2-3	TRBV27	12	CASSHPGLAEYF
TRBJ2-4	TRBV9	13	CASGGETKNIQYF
TRBJ2-1	TRBV9	15	CASSVGSSGTDEQFF
TRBJ1-1	TRBV21-1	16	CASSKDDWRGNTEAFF
TRBJ1-2	TRBV12-3/TRBV12-4	13	CASSTTGPYGYTF
TRBJ2-2	TRBV5-4	15	CASSIQGAGDGELFF
TRBJ2-5	TRBV4-3	15	CASSHRTSGGETQYF
TRBJ2-1	TRBV5-4	16	CASSLLGLAGAHEQFF
TRBJ2-7	TRBV12-3/TRBV12-4	12	CASRPRVGEQYF
TRBJ2-7	TRBV5-5	15	CASSLVWGSSYEQYF
TRBJ2-7	TRBV7-3	14	CASSFGGSNTEQYF
TRBJ2-5	TRBV6-2/TRBV6-3	13	CASSRTEQETQYF
TRBJ2-3	TRBV13	12	CASSDQGDTQYF